This T cell receptor beta chain stems from a study of Tregs in tolerant kidney transplant recipients. Sequencing was performed with immunoSEQ multiplex PCR; in TCRdb, only in-frame clones are kept and a portion is missing. The sample carries 55,000 to 80,000 clones, about 98% recorded once. Thawed PBMCs were FACS-sorted into unstimulated CD4+CD25+CD127- regulatory T cells, CD4+CD25- non-regulatory cells, CD4 and CD8 cells. Per germline, CDR1 SGHNT and CDR2 YYREEE (reference sequence). With 4 bases clipped from V and 3 bases from J, the junction kept 6 bases outside the gene matches. The CDR3 sequence is 15 residues long.

The origin of this receptor is a human donor who received a combined kidney and bone marrow transplant. Sequenced material: Tregs from blood, taken before the transplant. The chain employs TRBV5-4 and TRBJ2-5; 10 bases are a match to TRBD2. The CDR3 DNA sequence: TGTGCCAGCAGCCCTAGCGGGAGCACTGAAGAGACCCAGTACTTC. Translated: CASSPSGSTEETQYF. The full variable domain, with the rest looked up from reference TRBV5-4 and TRBJ2-5, is ETGVTQSPTHLIKTRGQQVTLRCSSQSGHNTVSWYQQALGQGPQFIFQYYREEENGRGNFPPRFSGLQFPNYSSELNVNALELDDSALYLCASSPSGSTEETQYFGPGTRLLVL.